This T cell receptor beta chain was retrieved from a study of cytomegalovirus exposure and HLA in healthy donors. V was trimmed by 0 bases and J by 4 bases, leaving 6 bases between them. CDR1 and CDR2 from the germline V gene are LNHDA and SQIVND (reference sequence). The CDR3 has 14 amino acids. Primers: 60 Vbeta forward and 13 Jbeta reverse. Measured with immunoSEQ multiplex PCR; TCRdb has only the in-frame clones, and not every one. The table lists 150,000 to 200,000 clones, roughly three quarters of them singletons. Sequenced sample: PBMCs. The source is a male donor in good health and CMV-seropositive. This rearrangement joins TRBV19 to TRBJ1-4; D is unclear. The CDR3 nucleotides read TGTGCCAGTAGTATAGACCGGGGTAATGAAAAACTGTTTTTT. The encoded protein is CASSIDRGNEKLFF.